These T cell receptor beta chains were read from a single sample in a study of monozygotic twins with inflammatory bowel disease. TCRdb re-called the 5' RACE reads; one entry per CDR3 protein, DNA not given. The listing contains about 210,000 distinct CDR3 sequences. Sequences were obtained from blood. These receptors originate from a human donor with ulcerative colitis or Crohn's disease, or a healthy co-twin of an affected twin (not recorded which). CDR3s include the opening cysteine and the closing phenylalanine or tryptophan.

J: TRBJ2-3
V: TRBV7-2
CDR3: CASSLEGGGRNTQYF

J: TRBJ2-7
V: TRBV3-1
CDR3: CASSQVGTGSRREQYF

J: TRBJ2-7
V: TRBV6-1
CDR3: CASTQDSYQRYNEQYF

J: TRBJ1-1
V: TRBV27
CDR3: CASSLGNRANTEAFF

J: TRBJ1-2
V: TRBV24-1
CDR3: CATSDTHFNYGYTF

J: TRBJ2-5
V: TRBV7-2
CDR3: CASSLAETSDQYF

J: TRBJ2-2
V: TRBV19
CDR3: CASSIQTSGGMLYTGELFF

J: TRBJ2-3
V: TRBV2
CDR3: CASSEDIAPTGGSDTQYF

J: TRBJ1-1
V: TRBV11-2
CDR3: CASSSDPAPNTEAFF

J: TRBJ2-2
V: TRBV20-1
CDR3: CSAPSGTDTGELFF

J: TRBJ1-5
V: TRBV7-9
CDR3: CASSMGLPNQPQHF

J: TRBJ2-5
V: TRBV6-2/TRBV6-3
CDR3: CASHPQSLGTQYF

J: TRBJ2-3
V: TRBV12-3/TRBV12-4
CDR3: CASSPGGTFTDTQYF

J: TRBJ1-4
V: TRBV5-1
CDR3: CASSLRGQKGEKLFF

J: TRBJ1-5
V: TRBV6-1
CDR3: CASSELGTASNQPQHF

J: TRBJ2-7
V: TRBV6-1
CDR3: CASSERDGTGSYEQYF

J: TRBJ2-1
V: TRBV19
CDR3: CASSIGQGAYNEQFF

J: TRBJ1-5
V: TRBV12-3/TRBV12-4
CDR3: CASSLQVNNQPQHF

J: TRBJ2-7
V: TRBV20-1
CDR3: CSARDPLAGGEIYEQYF

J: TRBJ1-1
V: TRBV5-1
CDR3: CASSLVGREAFF

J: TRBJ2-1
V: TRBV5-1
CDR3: CASSSEYGQGFGNEQFF

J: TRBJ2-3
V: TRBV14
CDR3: CASSQVRADTQYF

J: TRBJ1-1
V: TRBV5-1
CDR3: CASSLMRQDVITEAFF

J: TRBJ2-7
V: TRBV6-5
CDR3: CASSYRDTAYEQYF

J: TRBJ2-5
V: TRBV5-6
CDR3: CASSPVTGRATQYF